The 3 T cell receptor beta chains reported below all come from one sample, sequenced in a study of T cell repertoires in aging, cancer and after chemotherapy. Amplification of TCR beta used genomic DNA extracted from peripheral blood. TRB rearrangements spanning V, D and J were amplified using mixed TRB-A/B primers. Via MiXCR, TCRdb re-called the multiplex PCR reads, giving one row per CDR3 protein. This table holds around 680 distinct CDR3 sequences, roughly 22% found once. Sequenced sample: blood. The receptors shown here come from a human donor with a solid tumor.

This clonotype ranks as medium-sized. A read error may produce the germline difference seen at one junction end. The rearrangement joins TRBV6-2 or TRBV6-3 to TRBJ1-3, with D maybe TRBD1 (5 bases). Germline CDR1 MNHEY, CDR2 SVGEGT. The CDR3 contains 14 residues. In DNA, the CDR3 is TGTGCCAGCACTTACGCAGGGACTGGAAACACCATATATTTT. This translates into CASTYAGTGNTIYF.

CDR3 nucleotides: TGTGCCAGCAGTTCGGTGAGGACAGGCGGAAACACCATATATTTT. Protein sequence: CASSSVRTGGNTIYF. This chain connects TRBV6-2 or TRBV6-3 to TRBJ1-3; 7 nucleotides line up with TRBD1. V was pared by 4 bases and J by 4 bases, with 7 bases of the junction left unmatched. Germline loops: CDR1 MNHEY, CDR2 SVGEGT. This CDR3 contains 15 residues.

The J gene is TRBJ1-4, the V gene TRBV2; D gene uncertain. The germline gives CDR1 SNHLY, CDR2 FYNNEI. This CDR3 has 15 residues. The V end lost 4 bases, the J end lost 8 bases, and 17 bases lay between the germline ends. Here the CDR3 DNA reads TGTGCCAGCAGTGCGGTGATAGGGAACGACGAAAAACTGTTTTTT. Protein sequence: CASSAVIGNDEKLFF.